A selection of T cell receptor beta chains follows, all from one sample in a study of OX40 agonist ivuxolimab in advanced cancers. The data were produced by immunoSEQ multiplex PCR, yet TCRdb's version contains in-frame clones alone and is incomplete. The sample records tens of thousands of clones, 80% to 95% being singletons. The sequences come from CD4+ or CD8+ T cells sorted from blood, collected in a trial of the OX40 agonist ivuxolimab. All receptors come from an adult with an advanced solid tumor such as melanoma, head and neck, liver or kidney cancer. Each CDR3 is given with its conserved first and last residue. A D gene is named only where the DNA matches it firmly. A clone size is listed for some rows: how often the clone was seen (once, few, many), or a class if it is expanded.

>-|TRBD2|16|TRBV11-3|TRBJ2-3
TGTGCCAGCAGCTCTAGCGGGCAGGGGAGGACAGATACGCAGTATTTT
CASSSSGQGRTDTQYF
>-|TRBD2|17|TRBV28|TRBJ2-2
TGTGCCAGCAGTTTTGCCGGGGGGGTCTCGAACACCGGGGAGCTGTTTTTT
CASSFAGGVSNTGELFF
>-|TRBD1|15|TRBV7-3|TRBJ2-3
TGTGCCAGCAGCTTAAGCAGGGGGAGCACAGATACGCAGTATTTT
CASSLSRGSTDTQYF
>-|TRBD2|14|TRBV6-1|TRBJ2-2
TGTGCCAGCAGTGAAAGGGAGGGGACCGGGGAGCTGTTTTTT
CASSEREGTGELFF
>-|-|14|TRBV6-5|TRBJ1-3
TGTGCCAGCACCGATTCAGCTCAAGGGACCACCATATATTTT
CASTDSAQGTTIYF
>-|-|13|TRBV2|TRBJ1-5
TGTGCCAGCAGTGTTCTAGGCAATCAGCCCCAGCATTTT
CASSVLGNQPQHF
>-|TRBD2|17|TRBV10-3|TRBJ2-1
TGTGCCATCAGTGCGTTCCCCGGGACTAGCGGGACGGATGAGCAGTTCTTC
CAISAFPGTSGTDEQFF
>-|-|14|TRBV11-2|TRBJ2-4
TGTGCCAGCAGCCCGAAAGGACAAACAGAATCTCAGTACTTC
CASSPKGQTESQYF
>-|TRBD2|16|TRBV4-1|TRBJ2-1
TGCGCCAGCAGCCAAGTGAGGACTAGCGGGAGTAATGAGCAGTTCTTC
CASSQVRTSGSNEQFF
>-|TRBD1|12|TRBV11-1|TRBJ1-1
TGTGCCAGTGATGGGGACAGAATCGAAGCTTTCTTT
CASDGDRIEAFF
>-|-|14|TRBV28|TRBJ2-7
TGTGCCAGCAGTTTGGGCGGCGGTACACTCGAGCAGTACTTC
CASSLGGGTLEQYF
>-|-|15|TRBV6-1|TRBJ2-5
TGTGCCAGCAGTGAATTGGGGATTGTGAGGGAGACCCAGTACTTC
CASSELGIVRETQYF
>-|TRBD1|12|TRBV10-3|TRBJ1-2
TGTGCCATCAGTCTGGACAGGCGACTCTACACCTTC
CAISLDRRLYTF
>-|TRBD1|14|TRBV27|TRBJ1-1
TGTGCCAGCAGTTTTGACAGGGGGAGCACTGAAGCTTTCTTT
CASSFDRGSTEAFF
>-|-|15|TRBV21-1|TRBJ2-7
TGTGCCAGCAGCAAAGCCCCAATCGCCTCCTACGAGCAGTACTTC
CASSKAPIASYEQYF
>-|-|13|TRBV28|TRBJ2-2
TGTGCCAGCTCTCAGGGGTGGGCCGGGGAGCTGTTTTTT
CASSQGWAGELFF
>-|TRBD1|17|TRBV27|TRBJ2-1
TGTGCCAGCAGTTCTCTCTGGTCCCGGGACAGGGGGTCCCAGCAGTTCTTC
CASSSLWSRDRGSQQFF
>-|-|12|TRBV15|TRBJ2-5
TGTGCCACCAGCAGAGATAGGGAGACCCAGTACTTC
CATSRDRETQYF
>-|-|15|TRBV7-6|TRBJ2-2
TGTGCCAGCAGCTTATCTACTTTGAACACCGGGGAGCTGTTTTTT
CASSLSTLNTGELFF
>-|-|16|TRBV10-3|TRBJ2-1
TGTGCCATCAGTGACGTGGGCGGGACGGACTACAATGAGCAGTTCTTC
CAISDVGGTDYNEQFF
>-|-|14|TRBV11-2|TRBJ2-4
TGTGCCAGCAGCTTAGAGCCAGACCAAAACATTCAGTACTTC
CASSLEPDQNIQYF
>-|TRBD1|14|TRBV6-5|TRBJ2-5
TGTGCCAGCAGGTACAGGGGGCGCGAGGAGACCCAGTACTTC
CASRYRGREETQYF
>once|-|12|TRBV10-1|TRBJ1-4
TGCGCCAGCGGGACAACTAATGAAAAACTGTTTTTT
CASGTTNEKLFF
>-|-|14|TRBV4-1|TRBJ2-1
TGCGCCAGCAGCCAAGAAACTGCGGTACGGGAGCAGTTCTTC
CASSQETAVREQFF
>-|-|14|TRBV7-2|TRBJ2-7
TGTGCCAGCAGCTCGACCCGATCCCGCAGCGAGCAGTACTTC
CASSSTRSRSEQYF
>-|-|14|TRBV11-2|TRBJ2-1
TGTGCCAGCAGCTTTGGGGGTTTGCTCGATGAGCAGTTCTTC
CASSFGGLLDEQFF
>-|-|13|TRBV11-2|TRBJ2-1
TGTGCCAGCAGCACCCAGGTGCAAAGTGAGCAGTTCTTC
CASSTQVQSEQFF
>-|TRBD1|14|TRBV6-5|TRBJ2-7
TGTGCCAGCAGTTCCCGGACAGGGCGATACGAGCAGTACTTC
CASSSRTGRYEQYF
>once|TRBD2|13|TRBV2|TRBJ2-7
TGTGCCAGCTGTGTTAGCGGGGTCTACGAGCAGTACTTC
CASCVSGVYEQYF
>-|TRBD2|15|TRBV11-3|TRBJ2-7
TGTGCCAGCAGCTTAGCAGGGCTAGCGGTCTACGAGCAGTACTTC
CASSLAGLAVYEQYF
>-|-|14|TRBV2|TRBJ1-2
TGTGCCAGCAGTGGCGACAGCCCAAACTATGGCTACACCTTC
CASSGDSPNYGYTF
>-|TRBD1|20|TRBV18|TRBJ2-7
TGTGCCAGCTCACCACCCTTCGTTATAGGTGGACAGGGGGACTCCTACGAGCAGTACTTC
CASSPPFVIGGQGDSYEQYF
>-|TRBD2|13|TRBV28|TRBJ2-1
TGTGCCAGCGAGCTAGCGGGAGCCAATGAGCAGTTCTTC
CASELAGANEQFF
>once|-|13|TRBV9|TRBJ2-7
TGTGCCAGCAGCGGAGGAGGGGGGGTCGAGCAGTACTTC
CASSGGGGVEQYF
>-|-|14|TRBV27|TRBJ2-7
TGTGCCAGCAGTTTCAGGGAGAGCTCCTACGAGCAGTACTTC
CASSFRESSYEQYF
>-|TRBD1|15|TRBV5-1|TRBJ2-2
TGCGCCAGCAGCTTGGGGGGACAGCACGCCGGGGAGCTGTTTTTT
CASSLGGQHAGELFF
>-|-|18|TRBV7-2|TRBJ2-2
TGTGCCAGCAGCCCCAAGAATGATAGAGGTCGCAACACCGGGGAGCTGTTTTTT
CASSPKNDRGRNTGELFF
>-|-|15|TRBV2|TRBJ2-6
TGTGCCAGCAGTGAACAGGAATCTGGGGCCAACGTCCTGACTTTC
CASSEQESGANVLTF
>-|-|14|TRBV2|TRBJ1-1
TGTGCCAGCAGGAAATCGACAGGGAACACTGAAGCTTTCTTT
CASRKSTGNTEAFF
>-|-|18|TRBV21-1|TRBJ2-2
TGTGCCAGCAGCAAAGAGACGGGGCCTAACGCGAACACCGGGGAGCTGTTTTTT
CASSKETGPNANTGELFF
>-|-|14|TRBV6-1|TRBJ2-7
TGTGCCAGTCAGGATGAGGGCGGCTTCTACGAGCAGTACTTC
CASQDEGGFYEQYF
>-|TRBD1|14|TRBV19|TRBJ2-7
TGTGCCAGTAGTCGACAGGGGGCTTCGTACGAGCAGTACTTC
CASSRQGASYEQYF
>once|-|14|TRBV7-9|TRBJ1-2
TGTGCCAGCAGCTTAGGAGGGGCTAACTATGGCTACACCTTC
CASSLGGANYGYTF
>-|-|13|TRBV5-1|TRBJ1-2
TGCGCCAGCAGCTTGACGGATAAGGGTGGCTACACCTTC
CASSLTDKGGYTF
>few|TRBD1|13|TRBV2|TRBJ2-7
TGTGCCAGCGTCTGGGACAGCTCCAACGAGCAGTACTTC
CASVWDSSNEQYF
>-|-|15|TRBV28|TRBJ2-2
TGTGCCAGCAGTTTGAAAATCGGCTACACCGGGGAGCTGTTTTTT
CASSLKIGYTGELFF
>-|-|16|TRBV9|TRBJ2-5
TGTGCCAGCAGCGTACAGAATAGCGTATCTGGAGAGACCCAGTACTTC
CASSVQNSVSGETQYF
>-|-|14|TRBV10-3|TRBJ2-7
TGTGCCATCAGTGAGTCCCGGGCCTCCTACGAGCAGTACTTC
CAISESRASYEQYF
>-|-|13|TRBV2|TRBJ1-2
TGTGCCAGCAGTGAAAGTGCCCGCTATGGCTACACCTTC
CASSESARYGYTF
>few|-|15|TRBV5-1|TRBJ2-5
TGCGCCAGCAGCCCGAGAGGGGCACGTATCGAGACCCAGTACTTC
CASSPRGARIETQYF
>-|-|13|TRBV6-1|TRBJ2-5
TGTGCCAGCAGTGAACGAGGGGTGGAGACCCAGTACTTC
CASSERGVETQYF
>-|-|13|TRBV29-1|TRBJ2-7
TGCAGCGCCGGGGAGGGGGCGCTCCTCGAGCAGTACTTC
CSAGEGALLEQYF
>-|TRBD1|16|TRBV5-1|TRBJ2-5
TGCGCCAGCAGCTCTTCCGGGACAGTGGGGCAAGAGACCCAGTACTTC
CASSSSGTVGQETQYF
>-|-|15|TRBV9|TRBJ1-1
TGTGCCAGCAGCGTGTGGGGAGGCGATGGGGCTGAAGCTTTCTTT
CASSVWGGDGAEAFF
>-|-|13|TRBV28|TRBJ2-7
TGTGCCAGCAGTTTTCAGGGTCCATACGAGCAGTACTTC
CASSFQGPYEQYF
>-|-|11|TRBV2|TRBJ2-1
TGTGCCAGCAGTGACTATGAAGAGCAGTTCTTC
CASSDYEEQFF
>-|-|15|TRBV18|TRBJ1-1
TGTGCCAGCTCACCTGCCGGGACCGTGAACACTGAAGCTTTCTTT
CASSPAGTVNTEAFF
>-|-|14|TRBV6-1|TRBJ2-7
TGTGCCAGCAGTGAAAGAGGGCACTGGGACGAGCAGTACTTC
CASSERGHWDEQYF
>-|-|14|TRBV9|TRBJ2-7
TGTGCCAGCAGCGTAGGAGCCGGGAAGAACGAGCAGTACTTC
CASSVGAGKNEQYF